The T cell receptor beta chain under discussion was sequenced for a study of T cells expressing NK-cell markers. Study background: In sorted CD3+CD56+NKG2C+, CD3+CD56+NKG2C- and CD3+CD56-NKG2C+ T cells, TCR beta repertoires were obtained.

Each CDR3 protein gets one entry in TCRdb, which reprocessed the 5' RACE reads and gives no DNA. In total, the table holds about 550,000 distinct CDR3 sequences. Study-wide results and limits: Clarity on HCMV specificity was lacking for the expanded NKG2C+ T cell clones. Topping the CD3+CD56-NKG2C+ fraction as well were these clonotypes, in a handful of donors.

Details on this clonotype: Its specificity is not known.

In germline, CDR1 is SGHTA, CDR2 FQGNSA. The CDR3 spans 17 residues. The sequence came from a man younger than 35 in good health. The sample taken for sequencing was blood T cells: a sorted CD56 or NKG2C T cell subset, CD4+ or CD8+ T cells, or bulk PBMC T cells (not recorded which). The chain is built from TRBV7-2 and TRBJ2-7; absent DNA, TCRdb's TRBD1 call cannot be checked. The CDR3 loop is CASSLAEGASLPYEQYF.